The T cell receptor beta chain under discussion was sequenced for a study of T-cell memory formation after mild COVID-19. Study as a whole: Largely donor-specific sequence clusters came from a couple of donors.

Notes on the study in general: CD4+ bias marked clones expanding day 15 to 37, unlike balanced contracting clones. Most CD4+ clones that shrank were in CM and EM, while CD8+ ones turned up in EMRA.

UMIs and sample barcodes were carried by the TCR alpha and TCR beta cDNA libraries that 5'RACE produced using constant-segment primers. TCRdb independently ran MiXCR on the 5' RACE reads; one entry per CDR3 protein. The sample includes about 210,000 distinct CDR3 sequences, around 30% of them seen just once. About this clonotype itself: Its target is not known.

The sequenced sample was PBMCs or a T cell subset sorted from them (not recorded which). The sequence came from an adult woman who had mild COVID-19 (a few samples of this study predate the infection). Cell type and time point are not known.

The CDR3: CAIRRTSGGTSYEQYF. As DNA, the CDR3 is TGTGCCATCAGAAGGACTAGCGGGGGGACCTCCTACGAGCAGTACTTC. The genes are TRBV10-3 and TRBJ2-7; 14 positions match TRBD2. V trimming: 6 bases; J trimming: 0 bases; junction bases outside the gene matches: 4. The CDR3 sequence is 16 residues long. CDR1 and CDR2 (germline): ENHRY, SYGVKD.